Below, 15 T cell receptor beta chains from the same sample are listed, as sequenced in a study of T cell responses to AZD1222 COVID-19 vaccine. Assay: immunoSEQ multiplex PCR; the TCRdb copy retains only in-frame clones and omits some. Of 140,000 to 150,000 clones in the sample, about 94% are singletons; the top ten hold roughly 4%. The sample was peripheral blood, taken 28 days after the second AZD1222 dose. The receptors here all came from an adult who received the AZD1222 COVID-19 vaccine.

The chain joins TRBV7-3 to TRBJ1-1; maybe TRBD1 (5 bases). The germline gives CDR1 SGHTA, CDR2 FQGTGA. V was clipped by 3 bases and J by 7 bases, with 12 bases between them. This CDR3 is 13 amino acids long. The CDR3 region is CASSFDPGGEAFF. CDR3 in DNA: TGTGCCAGCAGCTTCGATCCGGGGGGTGAAGCTTTCTTT.

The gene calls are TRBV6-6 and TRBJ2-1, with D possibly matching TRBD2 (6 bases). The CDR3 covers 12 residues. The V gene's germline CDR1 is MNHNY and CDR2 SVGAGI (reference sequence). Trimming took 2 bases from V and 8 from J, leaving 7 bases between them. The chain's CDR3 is CASSYSGYEQFF. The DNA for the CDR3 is TGTGCCAGCAGTTACAGCGGGTATGAGCAGTTCTTC.

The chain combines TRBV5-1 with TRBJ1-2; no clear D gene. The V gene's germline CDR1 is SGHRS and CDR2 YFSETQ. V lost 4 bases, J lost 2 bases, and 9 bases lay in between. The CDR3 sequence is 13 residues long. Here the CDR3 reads CASSAAPNYGYTF. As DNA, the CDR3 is TGCGCCAGCAGCGCGGCTCCGAACTATGGCTACACCTTC.

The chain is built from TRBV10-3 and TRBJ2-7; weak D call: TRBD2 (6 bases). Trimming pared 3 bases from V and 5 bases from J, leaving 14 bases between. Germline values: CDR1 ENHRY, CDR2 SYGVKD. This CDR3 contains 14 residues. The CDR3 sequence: CAISDREYINEQYF. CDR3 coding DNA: TGTGCCATCAGTGACCGGGAGTATATCAACGAGCAGTACTTC.

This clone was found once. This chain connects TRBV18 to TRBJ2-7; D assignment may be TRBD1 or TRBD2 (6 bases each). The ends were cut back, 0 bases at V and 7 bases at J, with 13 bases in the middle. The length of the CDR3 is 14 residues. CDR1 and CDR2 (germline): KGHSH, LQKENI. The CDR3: CASSPPSGAWEQYF. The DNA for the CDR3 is TGTGCCAGCTCACCACCGTCGGGGGCGTGGGAGCAGTACTTC.

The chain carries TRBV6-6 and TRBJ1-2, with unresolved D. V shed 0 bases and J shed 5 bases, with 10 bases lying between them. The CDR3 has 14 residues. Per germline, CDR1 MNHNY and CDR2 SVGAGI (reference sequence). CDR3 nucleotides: TGTGCCAGCAGTTACTCGGAAACAGCTTATGGCTACACCTTC. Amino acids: CASSYSETAYGYTF.

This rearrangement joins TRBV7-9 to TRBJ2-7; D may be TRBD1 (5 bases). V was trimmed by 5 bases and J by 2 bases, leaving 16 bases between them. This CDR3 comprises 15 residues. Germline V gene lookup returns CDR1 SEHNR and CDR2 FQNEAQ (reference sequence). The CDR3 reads CASSQGSGPTYEQYF. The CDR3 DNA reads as TGTGCCAGCAGCCAAGGTTCAGGGCCTACCTACGAGCAGTACTTC.

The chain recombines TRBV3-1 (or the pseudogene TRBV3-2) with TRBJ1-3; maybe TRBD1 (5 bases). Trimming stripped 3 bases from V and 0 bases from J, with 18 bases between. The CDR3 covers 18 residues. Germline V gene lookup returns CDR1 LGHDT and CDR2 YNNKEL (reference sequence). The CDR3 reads CASSQALNRSLSGNTIYF. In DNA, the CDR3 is TGTGCCAGCAGCCAGGCCTTGAACAGGTCACTCTCTGGAAACACCATATATTTT.

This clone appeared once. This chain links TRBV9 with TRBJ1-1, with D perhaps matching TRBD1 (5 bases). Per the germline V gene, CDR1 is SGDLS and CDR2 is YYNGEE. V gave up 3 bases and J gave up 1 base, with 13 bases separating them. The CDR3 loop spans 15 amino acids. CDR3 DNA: TGTGCCAGCAGCGCCAACTGGGGCCCGAACACTGAAGCTTTCTTT. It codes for CASSANWGPNTEAFF.

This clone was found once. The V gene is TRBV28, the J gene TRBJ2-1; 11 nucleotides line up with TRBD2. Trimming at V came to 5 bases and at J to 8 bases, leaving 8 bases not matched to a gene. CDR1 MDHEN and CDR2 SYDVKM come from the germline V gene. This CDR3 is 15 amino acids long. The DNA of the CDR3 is TGTGCCAGCAGTACTAGCGGGAGAGGATCAGATGAGCAGTTCTTC. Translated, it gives CASSTSGRGSDEQFF.

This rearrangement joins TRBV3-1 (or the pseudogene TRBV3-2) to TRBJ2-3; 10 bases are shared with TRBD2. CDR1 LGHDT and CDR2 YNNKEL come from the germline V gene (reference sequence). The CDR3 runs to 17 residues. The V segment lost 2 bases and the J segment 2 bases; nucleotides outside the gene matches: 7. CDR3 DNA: TGTGCCAGCAGCCAACCAACAGCGGGGGGGTACACAGATACGCAGTATTTT. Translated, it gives CASSQPTAGGYTDTQYF.

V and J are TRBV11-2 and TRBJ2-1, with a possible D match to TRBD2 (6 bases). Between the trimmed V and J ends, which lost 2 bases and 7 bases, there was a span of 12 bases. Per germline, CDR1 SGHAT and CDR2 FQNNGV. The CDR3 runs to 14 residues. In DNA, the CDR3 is TGTGCCAGCAGCTTACTCCTCGGGGGAAATGAGCAGTTCTTC. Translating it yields CASSLLLGGNEQFF. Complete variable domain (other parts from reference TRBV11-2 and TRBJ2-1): EAGVAQSPRYKIIEKRQSVAFWCNPISGHATLYWYQQILGQGPKLLIQFQNNGVVDDSQLPKDRFSAERLKGVDSTLKIQPAKLEDSAVYLCASSLLLGGNEQFFGPGTRLTVL.

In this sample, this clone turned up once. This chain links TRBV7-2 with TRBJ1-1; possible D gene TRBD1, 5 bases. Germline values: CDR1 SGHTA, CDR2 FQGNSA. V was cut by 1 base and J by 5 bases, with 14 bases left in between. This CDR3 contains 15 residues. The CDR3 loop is CASSLDVGGRTEAFF. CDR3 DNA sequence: TGTGCCAGCAGCTTAGATGTGGGGGGTAGGACTGAAGCTTTCTTT.

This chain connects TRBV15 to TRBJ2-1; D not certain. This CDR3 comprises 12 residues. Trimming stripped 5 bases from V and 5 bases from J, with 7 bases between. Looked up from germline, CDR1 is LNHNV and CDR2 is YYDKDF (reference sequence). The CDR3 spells CATSSVHNEQFF. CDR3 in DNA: TGTGCCACCAGCTCCGTCCACAATGAGCAGTTCTTC.

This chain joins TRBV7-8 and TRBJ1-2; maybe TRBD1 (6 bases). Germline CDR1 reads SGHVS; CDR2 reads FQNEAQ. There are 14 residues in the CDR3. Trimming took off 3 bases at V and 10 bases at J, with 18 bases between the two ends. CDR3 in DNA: TGTGCCAGCAGCTTCCACCAATCCTGGACAGACTACACCTTC. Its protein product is CASSFHQSWTDYTF.